These 32 T cell receptor beta chains originate from one sample sequenced in a study of T cells in Graves' hyperthyroidism and ophthalmopathy. Researchers took RNA transcripts and amplified the TCR beta CDR3 regions from them. Researchers ran a first-round RT-PCR on the TCR CDR3 using the HTBI primer set. TCRdb called the multiplex PCR reads again in MiXCR, with one record for every CDR3 protein. The sample records 470,000 or so distinct CDR3 sequences, less than 25% being singletons. Sequencing was carried out using blood. The receptors derive from a young man with Graves' hyperthyroidism.

Notes on this clonotype: A read error may be the cause here, since a much bigger clone is one base away. This sequence joins TRBV2 and TRBJ2-7; 11 positions agree with TRBD2. J gave up 2 bases and V 7 bases, and 4 bases lay outside the gene matches. The CDR3 is made up of 14 amino acids. Germline V gene data show CDR1 as SNHLY and CDR2 as FYNNEI. The CDR3 coding sequence is TGTGCCAGCAAGGCGGGACTAGCGGCCTACGAGCAGTACGTC. Translation: CASKAGLAAYEQYV.

The chain uses TRBV12-3 or TRBV12-4 and TRBJ2-4; D may match TRBD1 or TRBD2 (5 bases each). This CDR3 contains 15 residues. V was shortened by 3 bases and J by 6 bases, with 15 bases between the two germline ends. CDR3 loop: CASSFRKGTRNIQYF. Written as DNA, the CDR3 is TGTGCCAGCAGTTTTCGGAAGGGGACCCGAAACATTCAGTACTTC.

There are many counts of this clonotype. The chain uses TRBV6-1 and TRBJ2-2; 8 nucleotides line up with TRBD1. The V and J ends lost 7 bases and 1 base, in that order; junction bases with no gene match: 8. The germline gives CDR1 MNHNS, CDR2 SASEGT. CDR3 length equals 16 residues. In nucleotides, the CDR3 is TGTGCCAGCAAGAAACAGGGGGTGGGGAACACCGGGGAGCTGTTTTTT. It yields the protein CASKKQGVGNTGELFF.

This clonotype was recorded a few times. The J gene is TRBJ2-7, the V gene TRBV28; 8 nucleotides line up with TRBD1. CDR1 and CDR2 from the germline V gene are MDHEN and SYDVKM. The CDR3 length is 15 residues. Trimming removed 6 bases from V and 2 bases from J; junction bases left unmatched: 9. The CDR3 region is CASSRYDRGPYEQYF. The DNA for the CDR3 is TGTGCCAGCAGCCGTTATGACAGGGGTCCCTACGAGCAGTACTTC.

This clonotype has just a few counts. The V call is TRBV12-3 or TRBV12-4, the J call TRBJ2-5, with D tentatively TRBD1 (6 bases). This CDR3 contains 14 residues. Trimming removed 5 bases at V and 10 bases at J, with 20 bases between. The CDR3 DNA follows: TGTGCCAGCAGTCCGGAAGGCCCCTTAGGGGGCCAGTACTTC. Encoded protein: CASSPEGPLGGQYF.

This clonotype was seen repeatedly, ten times or more. The chain carries TRBV12-3 or TRBV12-4 and TRBJ1-1, with D hard to call. This CDR3 is built from 15 residues. Trimming removed 5 bases from V and 4 bases from J, with 17 bases in between. The CDR3 sequence: CASSVRSRPGTEAFF. The CDR3 DNA reads as TGTGCCAGCAGTGTAAGGTCAAGACCGGGCACTGAAGCTTTCTTT.

The gene calls are TRBV11-2 and TRBJ2-7; maybe TRBD1 (6 bases). CDR3 length equals 15 residues. Per germline, CDR1 SGHAT and CDR2 FQNNGV. The V and J ends lost 3 bases and 0 bases respectively, with 12 bases between them. CDR3: CASSFGLGGSYEQYF. The CDR3 coding sequence is TGTGCCAGCAGCTTTGGCTTAGGGGGCTCCTACGAGCAGTACTTC.

A few counts support this clonotype. The chain employs TRBV30 and TRBJ1-5; unclear D gene. The CDR3 is made up of 14 amino acids. V lost 3 bases and J lost 9, with 18 bases in between. Germline CDR1 reads GTSNPN; CDR2 reads SVGIG (reference sequence). CDR3 region: CAWSRVTGVGPQHF. The CDR3 nucleotides read TGTGCCTGGAGCCGGGTTACGGGAGTGGGGCCCCAGCATTTT.

There are many counts of this clonotype. This chain joins TRBV7-9 and TRBJ1-1; perhaps TRBD1 as D (5 bases). The CDR3 covers 16 residues. CDR1 is SEHNR, CDR2 FQNEAQ, per germline (reference sequence). Trimming removed 5 bases from V and 1 base from J, with 17 bases in between. This CDR3 reads CASSPGTVLENTEAFF. The CDR3, as DNA: TGTGCCAGCAGCCCTGGGACCGTCCTGGAGAACACTGAAGCTTTCTTT.

This clonotype was seen a few times. The chain employs TRBV12-3 or TRBV12-4 and TRBJ2-3, with D possibly matching TRBD1 (5 bases). The CDR3 is made up of 15 amino acids. Trimming left V 6 bases short and J 8 bases short, with 21 bases between. The CDR3 reads CASSPPAGRAATQYF. CDR3 nucleotide sequence: TGTGCCAGCAGCCCTCCCGCCGGCAGGGCTGCTACGCAGTATTTT.

The sample holds many counts of this clonotype. The chain joins TRBV11-2 to TRBJ1-1; TRBD1 might be the D (6 bases). The V and J ends lost 6 bases and 6 bases respectively, with 11 bases between them. Germline CDR1 is SGHAT and CDR2 is FQNNGV. The CDR3 contains 12 residues. CDR3: CASRFQGSEAFF. CDR3 in DNA: TGTGCCAGCAGGTTCCAGGGGTCTGAAGCTTTCTTT. Full variable domain (remainder filled in from reference TRBV11-2 and TRBJ1-1): EAGVAQSPRYKIIEKRQSVAFWCNPISGHATLYWYQQILGQGPKLLIQFQNNGVVDDSQLPKDRFSAERLKGVDSTLKIQPAKLEDSAVYLCASRFQGSEAFFGQGTRLTVV.

The table lists this clonotype with many counts. The chain has TRBV5-1 and TRBJ1-2, with 9 positions matching TRBD1. Germline CDR1 SGHRS, CDR2 YFSETQ. The CDR3 totals 19 residues. J gave up 9 bases and V 4 bases, and 25 bases lay outside the gene matches. CDR3 coding DNA: TGCGCCAGCAGCCGCACTGGCGGGACAGGGACCTCTTGGTGGATTCGCTACACCTTC. Its protein product is CASSRTGGTGTSWWIRYTF.

This clonotype has ten or more counts. The chain joins TRBV12-3 or TRBV12-4 to TRBJ1-1; D is perhaps TRBD1 (5 bases). The ends were cut back, 6 bases at V and 4 bases at J, with 15 bases in the middle. The CDR3 consists of 14 residues. CDR3 protein: CASSRDVALTEAFF. In nucleotides, the CDR3 is TGTGCCAGCAGCCGGGACGTGGCTCTCACTGAAGCTTTCTTT.

The chain employs TRBV2 and TRBJ1-5; tentatively, D is TRBD1 (6 bases). Trimming stripped 3 bases from V and 2 bases from J, with 11 bases between. Germline V gives CDR1 SNHLY, CDR2 FYNNEI. The CDR3 spans 15 residues. CDR3 in DNA: TGTGCCAGCAGTGATTCAGGGGTGGGCAATCAGCCCCAGCATTTT. It yields the protein CASSDSGVGNQPQHF.

This clonotype was counted a few times. V and J are TRBV28 and TRBJ2-7; unclear D gene. Per germline, CDR1 MDHEN and CDR2 SYDVKM. The CDR3 totals 13 residues. The germline V and J ends were trimmed by 6 bases and 7 bases, with 16 bases remaining between them. The CDR3 bases are TGTGCCAGCAGGTACACTACCTACGGGGAGCAGTACTTC. Its protein product is CASRYTTYGEQYF. Supplemented by reference TRBV28 and TRBJ2-7, the full variable domain reads DVKVTQSSRYLVKRTGEKVFLECVQDMDHENMFWYRQDPGLGLRLIYFSYDVKMKEKGDIPEGYSVSREKKERFSLILESASTNQTSMYLCASRYTTYGEQYFGPGTRLTVT.

This clonotype was found many times. The chain couples TRBV6-1 to TRBJ2-7; the match to TRBD1 covers 7 bases. Germline assignment: CDR1 MNHNS and CDR2 SASEGT. The CDR3 is 13 amino acids. J lost 10 bases, V lost 3 bases, and 9 bases had no gene match. This chain's CDR3 is CASSDGDTGAQYF. The CDR3 DNA reads as TGTGCCAGCAGTGACGGAGATACAGGGGCTCAGTACTTC.

This clonotype was observed many times. The chain employs TRBV5-6 and TRBJ2-5, with D possibly TRBD1 on 5 matching bases. This CDR3 is built from 13 residues. The germline CDR1 and CDR2 sequences are SGHDT and YYEEEE. V lost 0 bases and J lost 2, with 5 bases in between. The CDR3 spells CASSLEGQETQYF. The DNA for the CDR3 is TGTGCCAGCAGCTTGGAGGGGCAAGAGACCCAGTACTTC.

This clonotype was observed many times. The V gene is TRBV27, the J gene TRBJ2-7; 11 nucleotides match TRBD1. In germline, CDR1 is MNHEY, CDR2 SMNVEV (reference sequence). This CDR3 comprises 14 residues. J gave up 6 bases and V 4 bases, and 5 bases lay outside the gene matches. The CDR3: CASSWTGGETEQYF. The CDR3 DNA is TGTGCCAGCAGTTGGACAGGGGGCGAGACCGAGCAGTACTTC.

This clonotype appeared many times. The V call is TRBV30, the J call TRBJ1-5; TRBD1 matches 9 bases. Germline lookup yields CDR1 GTSNPN and CDR2 SVGIG (reference sequence). J lost 6 bases, V lost 1 base, and 7 bases had no gene match. CDR3 length equals 15 residues. As DNA, the CDR3 is TGTGCCTGGAGTGCCCGGGACAGGGAAGTTCAGCCCCAGCATTTT. It specifies CAWSARDREVQPQHF.

V is TRBV7-2 and J is TRBJ2-7; D is perhaps TRBD2 (6 bases). The germline V gene has CDR1 SGHTA and CDR2 FQGNSA. The V gene lost 2 bases and the J gene lost 3 bases, with 14 bases spanning the gap. The CDR3 is 15 amino acids. The CDR3 DNA sequence: TGTGCCAGCAGCTTAACTTCGGGACTCCGCTACGAGCAGTACTTC. This codes for CASSLTSGLRYEQYF. Based on the CDR3 plus reference TRBV7-2 and TRBJ2-7, the full variable domain is GAGVSQSPSNKVTEKGKDVELRCDPISGHTALYWYRQSLGQGLEFLIYFQGNSAPDKSGLPSDRFSAERTGGSVSTLTIQRTQQEDSAVYLCASSLTSGLRYEQYFGPGTRLTVT.

This clonotype showed up just a few times. The rearrangement uses TRBV11-2 and TRBJ1-2, with D hard to call. CDR1 is SGHAT and CDR2 is FQNNGV in the germline V gene. V gave up 4 bases and J gave up 8 bases, with 20 bases separating them. The length of the CDR3 is 15 residues. CDR3 DNA sequence: TGTGCCAGCAGCTCGACGAAGGACGGGGAAGACGGCTACACCTTC. This translates into CASSSTKDGEDGYTF.

This clonotype has ten or more counts. V gene TRBV6-1 combines with J gene TRBJ2-3, with 10 bases aligning to TRBD2. The junction had 6 bases not matched to a gene; V was cut back by 6 bases and J by 6 bases. The CDR3 is made up of 14 amino acids. CDR1 and CDR2 from the germline V gene are MNHNS and SASEGT. This CDR3 reads CASSFSGGTDTQYF. The CDR3 DNA reads TGTGCCAGCAGCTTTAGCGGGGGGACGGATACGCAGTATTTT.

This clonotype came up many times. This chain uses TRBV6-1 with TRBJ2-2; 7 bases match TRBD2. Germline CDR1 reads MNHNS; CDR2 reads SASEGT. The V and J ends lost 4 bases and 3 bases, in that order; junction bases with no gene match: 5. The length of the CDR3 is 15 residues. CDR3 protein: CASSVGRRHTGELFF. The CDR3 coding sequence is TGTGCCAGCAGTGTCGGGAGGCGTCACACCGGGGAGCTGTTTTTT.

This clonotype came up once. A read error may be the cause here, since a much bigger clone is one base away. This rearrangement joins TRBV6-2 or TRBV6-3 to TRBJ1-5; weak D call: TRBD1 (5 bases). CDR3 length equals 14 residues. Germline V gene lookup returns CDR1 MNHEY and CDR2 SVGEGT. CDR3 region: CASSYWVEGQPLHF. CDR3 nucleotides: TGTGCCAGCAGTTACTGGGTTGAGGGGCAGCCCCTGCATTTT.

Many counts were recorded for this clonotype. The chain recombines TRBV6-5 with TRBJ1-1; maybe TRBD1 (5 bases). Per the germline V gene, CDR1 is MNHEY and CDR2 is SVGAGI. The V and J ends lost 5 bases and 6 bases respectively, with 13 bases between them. The CDR3 extends over 13 amino acids. This CDR3 is CASSQGRGAEAFF. The CDR3 nucleotides read TGTGCCAGCAGTCAGGGCCGAGGCGCTGAAGCTTTCTTT.

This clonotype has just one count. The chain employs TRBV20-1 and TRBJ2-7; TRBD1 matches 7 bases. V lost 6 bases, J lost 4 bases, and 24 bases stayed unmatched. The germline V gene encodes CDR1 DFQATT and CDR2 SNEGSKA (reference sequence). The CDR3 sequence is 18 residues long. This chain's CDR3 is CSASSLPQTGQEGYEQYF. The CDR3 nucleotides read TGCAGTGCCAGCAGCCTCCCCCAGACAGGGCAAGAGGGATACGAGCAGTACTTC.

CDR3 residues: CSVVRPRTYEQYF. The CDR3 DNA is TGCAGTGTCGTTCGTCCCCGAACCTACGAGCAGTACTTC. The rearrangement joins TRBV20-1 to TRBJ2-7; no clear D gene. This CDR3 region has 13 residues. The V end was cut by 7 bases, the J end by 2 bases, with 15 bases between. Looked up from germline, CDR1 is DFQATT and CDR2 is SNEGSKA (reference sequence).

In its sample, this clonotype was seen many times. The chain recombines TRBV15 with TRBJ1-5, with 8 bases matching TRBD1. The germline V gene encodes CDR1 LNHNV and CDR2 YYDKDF (reference sequence). V was clipped by 3 bases and J by 7 bases; unmatched bases: 5. The CDR3 contains 14 residues. The CDR3 DNA reads TGTGCCACCAGCAGGTACAGGGGGGGACAGCCCCAGCATTTT. Its protein product is CATSRYRGGQPQHF.

The gene calls are TRBV4-2 and TRBJ2-7, with TRBD2 matching over 13 bases. Unmatched junction bases numbered 10, after V lost 2 bases and J lost 6 bases. The length of the CDR3 is 17 residues. CDR1 and CDR2 (germline): LGHNA, YNFKEQ. The CDR3 spells CASSQYSGTSGMGEQYF. The CDR3, as DNA: TGTGCCAGCAGCCAATACTCCGGGACTAGCGGGATGGGCGAGCAGTACTTC.

This clonotype appeared a few times. Lacking the conserved final phenylalanine or tryptophan, this CDR3 likely reflects a read error. The rearrangement joins TRBV5-1 to TRBJ1-1, with D possibly matching TRBD1 (5 bases). In germline, CDR1 is SGHRS, CDR2 YFSETQ. V was clipped by 0 bases and J by 0 bases, with 12 bases between them. The CDR3 is made up of 16 amino acids. For the CDR3, the DNA is TGCGCCAGCAGCTTGGGCTTAGGGGTTATGAACACTGAAGCTTTCTCT. This sequence encodes CASSLGLGVMNTEAFS.

This clonotype was counted ten times or more. The chain employs TRBV9 and TRBJ1-1; no clear D gene. Germline assignment: CDR1 SGDLS and CDR2 YYNGEE. The length of the CDR3 is 15 residues. V lost 0 bases and J 6 bases, leaving 15 bases between the germline ends. As DNA, the CDR3 is TGTGCCAGCAGCGTAGACGACGGCCGACGGGCTGAAGCTTTCTTT. It codes for CASSVDDGRRAEAFF.

This clonotype was detected ten times or more. At one of its ends the junction is not consistent with the germline gene, which may arise from a read error. The V gene is TRBV24-1, the J gene TRBJ2-2; 8 bases agree with TRBD1. Germline CDR1 is KGHDR and CDR2 is SFDVKD. The CDR3 has 16 amino acids. As DNA, the CDR3 is TGTGCCACCAGTGATGTGACAGGGGTAGGCACCGGGGAGCTGCTTTTT. This gives the protein CATSDVTGVGTGELLF.